A selection of T cell receptor beta chains follows, all from one sample in a study of metastatic and nonmetastatic thyroid tumors. Through MiXCR, TCRdb re-clonotyped the PCR reads. Of 60,000 to 85,000 clones in the sample, more than 15% are singletons; the top ten hold about 13%. Sequenced input: blood. These receptors originate from a female donor with papillary thyroid cancer or a benign thyroid nodule (not recorded which). Some clones in this sample may be carry-over from other donors' samples. The CDR3 runs from the conserved cysteine through the conserved F or W. The D gene is left open where the match is weak. The size of a clone is reported for some rows only, either as once, few or many, or as a class for expanded clones.

v_gene	abundance	len	j_gene	d_gene	CDR3nt	CDR3aa
TRBV25-1	NA	16	TRBJ2-5	NA	NA	CACSARAWPAIETQYF
TRBV18	many	15	TRBJ2-5	NA	TGTGCCAGCTCACCACCAGGGCTGGGTGGGGAGACCCAGTACTTC	CASSPPGLGGETQYF
TRBV18	many	15	TRBJ2-5	NA	TGTGCCAGCTCACCACCGGAAGCGACCAAAGAGACCCAGTACTTC	CASSPPEATKETQYF
TRBV19	many	15	TRBJ2-5	NA	TGTGCCAGTAGTATAACCCGGGGACTCCAGGAGACCCAGTACTTC	CASSITRGLQETQYF
TRBV5-1	many	15	TRBJ2-1	NA	TGCGCCAGCAGCCCCTCGGGAGCCTCCACATCGGAGCAGTTCTTC	CASSPSGASTSEQFF
TRBV5-1	many	15	TRBJ1-2	NA	TGCGCCAGCAGCTTGGCCTTAGGACAGATCGATGGCTACACCTTC	CASSLALGQIDGYTF
TRBV6-1	many	11	TRBJ2-3	NA	TGTGCCAGCTCCCCAAGAGATACGCAGTATTTT	CASSPRDTQYF
TRBV24-1	many	14	TRBJ1-2	NA	TGTGCCACCAGTGACAAACGGTCCCCCTATGGCTACACCTTC	CATSDKRSPYGYTF
TRBV5-1	many	17	TRBJ1-6	NA	TGCGCCAGCAGCTTGGGACAGACCCGAACCTATAATTCACCCCTCCACTTT	CASSLGQTRTYNSPLHF
TRBV6-1	few	13	TRBJ2-7	TRBD1	TGTGCCAGCAAGCGGACAGGGTCCTACGAGCAGTACTTC	CASKRTGSYEQYF
TRBV12-3/TRBV12-4	many	13	TRBJ1-3	TRBD1	TGTGCCAGCAGCCCGACAGGGTGGAACACCATATATTTT	CASSPTGWNTIYF
TRBV5-1	many	14	TRBJ1-1	TRBD1	TGCGCCAGCAGTTCTGTACAGGGGTCAACTGAAGCTTTCTTT	CASSSVQGSTEAFF
TRBV13	NA	13	TRBJ2-1	NA	TGTGCCAGCAGCGCGATCTCCTACAATGAGCAGTTCTTC	CASSAISYNEQFF
TRBV4-1	many	14	TRBJ2-7	NA	TGCGCCAGCAGCCCGAGTGGCACCTACTACGAGCAGTACTTC	CASSPSGTYYEQYF
TRBV6-2/TRBV6-3	NA	13	TRBJ1-6	TRBD1	TGTGCCAGCAGGACGGGACAGAATTCACCCCTCCACTTT	CASRTGQNSPLHF
TRBV6-5	few	16	TRBJ2-5	NA	TGTGCCAGCAGTTACTCGAGTGGTAGCGGCAAAGAGACCCAGTACTTC	CASSYSSGSGKETQYF
TRBV28	many	16	TRBJ2-3	TRBD2	TGTGCCAGCAGCCCAACACATAGCGGGAGCACAGATACGCAGTATTTT	CASSPTHSGSTDTQYF
TRBV12-5	many	14	TRBJ1-1	NA	TGTGCTAGTGGCTTGGGACCGATGAGCACTGAAGCTTTCTTT	CASGLGPMSTEAFF
TRBV6-2/TRBV6-3	NA	16	TRBJ2-7	NA	TGTGCCAGCAGTTACTCGTTGGACTTAGGCATGAAAGAGCAGTACTTC	CASSYSLDLGMKEQYF
TRBV3-1	NA	18	TRBJ2-2	TRBD2	TGTGCCAGCAGCCGACCGGGACTAGCGGGGGTGAACACCGGGGAGCTGTTTTTT	CASSRPGLAGVNTGELFF
TRBV19	many	12	TRBJ1-1	TRBD1	TGTGCCAGTTGGACAGGGAGCACTGAAGCTTTCTTT	CASWTGSTEAFF
TRBV9	NA	15	TRBJ2-2	NA	TGTGCCAGCAGCGTAGATCCAGCGAACACCGGGGAGCTGTTTTTT	CASSVDPANTGELFF
TRBV12-3/TRBV12-4	many	15	TRBJ2-3	TRBD1	TGTGCCAGCAGATCCTGGACAGGGGGCCAAGATACGCAGTATTTT	CASRSWTGGQDTQYF
TRBV6-1	few	15	TRBJ1-5	TRBD1	TGTGCCAGCAGTACCTTGACAGGGGGCAATCAGACCCAGCATTTT	CASSTLTGGNQTQHF